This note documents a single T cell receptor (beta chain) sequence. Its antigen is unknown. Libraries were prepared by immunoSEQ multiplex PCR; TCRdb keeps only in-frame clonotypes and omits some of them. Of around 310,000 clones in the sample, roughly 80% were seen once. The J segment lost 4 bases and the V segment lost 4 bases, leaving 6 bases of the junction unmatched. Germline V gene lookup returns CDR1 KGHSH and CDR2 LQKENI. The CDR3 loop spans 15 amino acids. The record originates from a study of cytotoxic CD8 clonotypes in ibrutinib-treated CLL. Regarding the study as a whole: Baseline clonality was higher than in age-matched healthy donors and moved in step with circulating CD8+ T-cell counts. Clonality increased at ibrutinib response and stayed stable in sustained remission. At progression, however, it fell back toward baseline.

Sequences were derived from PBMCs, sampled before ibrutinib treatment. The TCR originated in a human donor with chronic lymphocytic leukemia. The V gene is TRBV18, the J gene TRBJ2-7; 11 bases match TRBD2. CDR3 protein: CASSQTSGSKYEQYF. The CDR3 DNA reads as TGTGCCAGCTCACAAACTAGCGGGAGTAAGTACGAGCAGTACTTC.